This T cell receptor beta chain was recorded in a study of T-cell memory formation after mild COVID-19. TCRdb redid the calling of the 5' RACE reads with MiXCR, one entry per CDR3 protein. The table includes around 340,000 distinct CDR3 sequences, around 15% detected once. The CDR3 contains 14 residues. Germline loops: CDR1 MNHEY, CDR2 SVGEGT. With 6 bases removed from V and 0 bases from J, the gap between germline ends came to 11 bases. Sequenced: PBMCs or a T cell subset sorted from them (not recorded which). The sequence came from a young man who had mild COVID-19 (a few samples of this study predate the infection). Cell type and time point are not known. This sequence joins TRBV6-2 or TRBV6-3 and TRBJ1-1; D unresolved. The CDR3 bases are TGTGCCAGCAGCCTTCATACCATGAACACTGAAGCTTTCTTT. Translated: CASSLHTMNTEAFF.